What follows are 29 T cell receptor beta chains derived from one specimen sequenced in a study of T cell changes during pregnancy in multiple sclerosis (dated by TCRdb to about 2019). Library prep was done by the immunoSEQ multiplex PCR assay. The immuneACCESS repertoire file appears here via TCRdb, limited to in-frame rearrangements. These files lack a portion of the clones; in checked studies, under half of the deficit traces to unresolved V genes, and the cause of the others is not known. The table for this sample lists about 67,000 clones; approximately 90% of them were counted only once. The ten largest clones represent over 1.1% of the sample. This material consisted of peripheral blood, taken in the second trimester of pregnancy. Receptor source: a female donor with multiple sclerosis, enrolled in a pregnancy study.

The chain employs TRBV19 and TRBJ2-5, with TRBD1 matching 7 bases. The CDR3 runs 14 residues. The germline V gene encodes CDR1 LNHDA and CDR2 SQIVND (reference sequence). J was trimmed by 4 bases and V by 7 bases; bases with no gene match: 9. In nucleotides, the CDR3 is TGTGCCAGTACGCCGACAGGGATCGGAGAGACCCAGTACTTC. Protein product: CASTPTGIGETQYF. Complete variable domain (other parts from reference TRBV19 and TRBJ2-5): DGGITQSPKYLFRKEGQNVTLSCEQNLNHDAMYWYRQDPGQGLRLIYYSQIVNDFQKGDIAEGYSVSREKKESFPLTVTSAQKNPTAFYLCASTPTGIGETQYFGPGTRLLVL.

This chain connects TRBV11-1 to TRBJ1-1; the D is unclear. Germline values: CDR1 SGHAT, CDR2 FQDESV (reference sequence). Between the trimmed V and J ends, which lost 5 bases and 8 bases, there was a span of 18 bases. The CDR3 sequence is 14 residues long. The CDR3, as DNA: TGTGCCAGCAGCCCAATATATGGCGGTCGAGAAGCTTTCTTT. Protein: CASSPIYGGREAFF.

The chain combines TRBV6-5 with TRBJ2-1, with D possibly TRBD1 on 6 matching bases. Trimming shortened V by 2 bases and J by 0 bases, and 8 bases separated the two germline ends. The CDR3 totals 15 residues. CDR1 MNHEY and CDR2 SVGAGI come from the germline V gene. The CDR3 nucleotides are TGTGCCAGCAGTTACGGGACAACCTCCTACAATGAGCAGTTCTTC. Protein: CASSYGTTSYNEQFF.

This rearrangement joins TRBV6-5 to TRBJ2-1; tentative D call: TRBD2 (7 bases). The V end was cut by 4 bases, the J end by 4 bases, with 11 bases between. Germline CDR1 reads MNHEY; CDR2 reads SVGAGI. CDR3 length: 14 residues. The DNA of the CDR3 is TGTGCCAGCAGTTCAGGGAGGGGGTACAATGAGCAGTTCTTC. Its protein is CASSSGRGYNEQFF.

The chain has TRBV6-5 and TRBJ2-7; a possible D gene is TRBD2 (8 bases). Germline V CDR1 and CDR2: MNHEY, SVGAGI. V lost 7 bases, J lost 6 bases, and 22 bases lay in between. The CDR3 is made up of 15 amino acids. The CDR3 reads CASTYRAREGAEQYF. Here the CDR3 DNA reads TGTGCCAGCACCTACCGGGCACGGGAGGGGGCCGAGCAGTACTTC.

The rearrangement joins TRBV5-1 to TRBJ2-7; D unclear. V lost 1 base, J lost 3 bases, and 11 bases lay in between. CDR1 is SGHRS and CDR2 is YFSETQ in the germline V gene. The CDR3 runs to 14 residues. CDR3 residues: CASSLSPEDYEQYF. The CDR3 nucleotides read TGCGCCAGCAGCTTGTCTCCAGAGGACTACGAGCAGTACTTC.

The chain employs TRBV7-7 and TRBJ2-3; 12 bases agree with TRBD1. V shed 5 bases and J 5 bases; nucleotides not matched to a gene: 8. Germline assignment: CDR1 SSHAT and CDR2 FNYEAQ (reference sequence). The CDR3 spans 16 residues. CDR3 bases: TGTGCCAGCAGCCCAGGGACAGGGGGCGCGGTAGATACGCAGTATTTT. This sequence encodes CASSPGTGGAVDTQYF.

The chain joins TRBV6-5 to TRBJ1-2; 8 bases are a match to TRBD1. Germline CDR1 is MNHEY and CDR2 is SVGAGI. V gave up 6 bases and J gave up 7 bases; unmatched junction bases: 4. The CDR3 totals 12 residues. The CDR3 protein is CASRATGGGYTF. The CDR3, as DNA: TGTGCCAGCAGGGCCACAGGGGGTGGCTACACCTTC.

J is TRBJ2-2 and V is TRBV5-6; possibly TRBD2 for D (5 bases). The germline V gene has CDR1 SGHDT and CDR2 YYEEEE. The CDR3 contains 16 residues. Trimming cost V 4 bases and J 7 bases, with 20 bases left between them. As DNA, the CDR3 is TGTGCCAGCAGCCCGCCGGGGAGATGGGCCAGCGGGGAGCTGTTTTTT. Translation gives CASSPPGRWASGELFF.

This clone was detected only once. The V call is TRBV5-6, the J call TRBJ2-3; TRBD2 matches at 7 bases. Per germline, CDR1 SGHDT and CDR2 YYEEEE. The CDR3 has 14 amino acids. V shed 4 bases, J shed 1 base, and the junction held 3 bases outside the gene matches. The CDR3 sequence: CASSPGRGTDTQYF. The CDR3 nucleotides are TGTGCCAGCAGCCCGGGGAGGGGCACAGATACGCAGTATTTT.

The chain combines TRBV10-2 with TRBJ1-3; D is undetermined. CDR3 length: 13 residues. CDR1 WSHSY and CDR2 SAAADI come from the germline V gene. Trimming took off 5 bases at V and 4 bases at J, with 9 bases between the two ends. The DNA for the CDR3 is TGCGCCAGCAGTAAGCGTCGGGGAAACACCATATATTTT. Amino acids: CASSKRRGNTIYF.

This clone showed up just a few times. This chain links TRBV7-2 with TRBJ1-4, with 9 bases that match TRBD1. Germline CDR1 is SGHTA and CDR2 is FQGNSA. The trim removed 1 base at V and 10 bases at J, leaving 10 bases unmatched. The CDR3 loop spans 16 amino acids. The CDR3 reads CASSLETGTGRGKLFF. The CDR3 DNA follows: TGTGCCAGCAGCTTAGAAACCGGGACAGGGCGAGGAAAACTGTTTTTT.

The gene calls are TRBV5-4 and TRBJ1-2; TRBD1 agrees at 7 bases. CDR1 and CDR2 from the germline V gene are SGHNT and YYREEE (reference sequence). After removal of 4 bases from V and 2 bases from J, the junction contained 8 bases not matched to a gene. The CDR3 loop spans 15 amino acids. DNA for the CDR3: TGTGCCAGCAGCGATGGAGCAGGGGGAAACTATGGCTACACCTTC. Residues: CASSDGAGGNYGYTF.

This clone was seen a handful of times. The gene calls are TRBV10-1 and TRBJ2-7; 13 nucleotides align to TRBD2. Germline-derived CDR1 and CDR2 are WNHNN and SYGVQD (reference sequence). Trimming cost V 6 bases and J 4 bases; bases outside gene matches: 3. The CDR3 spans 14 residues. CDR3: CASSAGLAGYEQYF. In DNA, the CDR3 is TGCGCCAGCAGCGCGGGACTAGCGGGGTACGAGCAGTACTTC.

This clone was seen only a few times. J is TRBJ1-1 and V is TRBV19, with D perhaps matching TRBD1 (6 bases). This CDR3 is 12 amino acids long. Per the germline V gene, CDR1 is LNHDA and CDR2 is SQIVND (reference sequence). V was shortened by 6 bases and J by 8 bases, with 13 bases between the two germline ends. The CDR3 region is CASSQQGGEAFF. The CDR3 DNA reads TGTGCCAGTAGCCAACAGGGAGGGGAAGCTTTCTTT.

The CDR3 here is CASSSSGGYTQYF. The DNA of the CDR3 is TGTGCCAGCAGTTCCTCCGGCGGGTATACGCAGTATTTT. The chain employs TRBV6-5 and TRBJ2-3; D may be TRBD2 (5 bases). CDR3 size: 13 residues. Germline V CDR1 and CDR2: MNHEY, SVGAGI. Trimming pared 4 bases from V and 7 bases from J, leaving 12 bases between.

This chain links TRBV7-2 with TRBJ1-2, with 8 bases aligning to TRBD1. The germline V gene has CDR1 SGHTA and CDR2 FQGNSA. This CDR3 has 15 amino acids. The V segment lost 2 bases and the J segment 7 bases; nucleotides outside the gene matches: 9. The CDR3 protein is CASSLLQGGSGGYTF. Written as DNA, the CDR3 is TGTGCCAGCAGCTTATTACAGGGGGGGTCGGGTGGCTACACCTTC.

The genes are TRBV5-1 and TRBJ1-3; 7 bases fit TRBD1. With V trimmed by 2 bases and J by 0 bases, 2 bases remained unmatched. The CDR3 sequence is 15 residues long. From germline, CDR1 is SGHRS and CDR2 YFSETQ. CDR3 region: CASSLTGDSGNTIYF. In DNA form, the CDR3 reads TGCGCCAGCAGCTTAACAGGGGACTCTGGAAACACCATATATTTT.

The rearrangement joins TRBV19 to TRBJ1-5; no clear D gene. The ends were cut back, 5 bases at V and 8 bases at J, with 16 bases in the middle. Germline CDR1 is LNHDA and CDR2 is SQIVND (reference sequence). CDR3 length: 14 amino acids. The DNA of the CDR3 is TGTGCCAGTAGTGAGGGCCCCCGGGGTGAGCCCCAGCATTTT. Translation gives CASSEGPRGEPQHF.

CDR3 DNA sequence: TGTGCCAGCAGCCAAGAGACTAGCGGGGCAACTAATGAAAAACTGTTTTTT. Amino acids: CASSQETSGATNEKLFF. The V gene is TRBV14, the J gene TRBJ1-4; no reliable D call. The V end was cut by 0 bases, the J end by 0 bases, with 11 bases between. This CDR3 has 17 residues. The V gene's germline CDR1 is SGHDN and CDR2 FVKESK.

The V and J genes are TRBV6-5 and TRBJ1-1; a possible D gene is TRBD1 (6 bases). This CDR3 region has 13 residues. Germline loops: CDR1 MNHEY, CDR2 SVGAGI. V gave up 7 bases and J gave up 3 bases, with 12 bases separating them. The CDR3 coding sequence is TGTGCCAGCACGGGTCAGGGGTACACTGAAGCTTTCTTT. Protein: CASTGQGYTEAFF.

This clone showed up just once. The CDR3 reads CASSLQRTGGGTEAFF. The CDR3 DNA reads TGTGCCAGCAGCTTACAGAGGACAGGGGGCGGAACTGAAGCTTTCTTT. This sequence joins TRBV7-9 and TRBJ1-1; 11 bases fit TRBD1. The germline CDR1 and CDR2 sequences are SEHNR and FQNEAQ (reference sequence). Trimming removed 2 bases from V and 5 bases from J; junction bases left unmatched: 7. The CDR3 is made up of 16 amino acids.

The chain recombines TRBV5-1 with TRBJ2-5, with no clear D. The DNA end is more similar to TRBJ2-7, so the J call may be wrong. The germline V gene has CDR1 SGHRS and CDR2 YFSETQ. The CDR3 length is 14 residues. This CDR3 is CASSLEAQFYEQYF. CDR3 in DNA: TGCGCCAGCAGCTTGGAGGCACAGTTCTACGAGCAGTACTTC.

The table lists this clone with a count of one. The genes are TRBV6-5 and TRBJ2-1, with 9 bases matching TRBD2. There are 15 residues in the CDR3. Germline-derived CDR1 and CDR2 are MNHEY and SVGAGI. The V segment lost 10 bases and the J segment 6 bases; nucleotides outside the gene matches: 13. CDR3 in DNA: TGTGCCACCATCCCCTTCGCGGGAGGGGCCAATGAGCAGTTCTTC. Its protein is CATIPFAGGANEQFF.

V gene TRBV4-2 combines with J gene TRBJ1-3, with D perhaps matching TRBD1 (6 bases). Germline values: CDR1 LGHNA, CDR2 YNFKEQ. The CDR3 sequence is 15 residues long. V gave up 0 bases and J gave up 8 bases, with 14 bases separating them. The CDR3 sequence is CASSQDVGQGHTIYF. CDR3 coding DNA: TGTGCCAGCAGCCAAGATGTGGGGCAGGGGCACACCATATATTTT.

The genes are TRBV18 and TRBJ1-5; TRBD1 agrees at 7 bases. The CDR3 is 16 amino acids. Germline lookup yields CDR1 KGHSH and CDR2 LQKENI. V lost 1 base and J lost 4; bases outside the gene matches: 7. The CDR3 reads CASSPQAQGMNQPQHF. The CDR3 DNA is TGTGCCAGCTCACCACAGGCACAGGGGATGAATCAGCCCCAGCATTTT.

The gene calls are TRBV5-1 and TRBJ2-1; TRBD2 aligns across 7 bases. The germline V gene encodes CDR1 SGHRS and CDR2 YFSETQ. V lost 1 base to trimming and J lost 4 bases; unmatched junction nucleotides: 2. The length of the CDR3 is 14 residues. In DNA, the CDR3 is TGCGCCAGCAGCTTGTATAGCGGGTACAATGAGCAGTTCTTC. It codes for CASSLYSGYNEQFF.

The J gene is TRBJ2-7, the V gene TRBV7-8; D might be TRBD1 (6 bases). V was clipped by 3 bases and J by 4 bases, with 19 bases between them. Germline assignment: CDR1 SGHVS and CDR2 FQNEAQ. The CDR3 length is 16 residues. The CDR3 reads CASSFFTGQGGYEQYF. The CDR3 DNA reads TGTGCCAGCAGCTTCTTCACAGGGCAGGGTGGGTACGAGCAGTACTTC.

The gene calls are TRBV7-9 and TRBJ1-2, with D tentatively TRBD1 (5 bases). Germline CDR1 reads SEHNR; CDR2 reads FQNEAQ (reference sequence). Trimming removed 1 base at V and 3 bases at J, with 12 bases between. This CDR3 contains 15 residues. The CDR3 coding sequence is TGTGCCAGCAGCTTAGGGGTTGCAGGGCACTATGGCTACACCTTC. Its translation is CASSLGVAGHYGYTF.